This T cell receptor beta chain was sequenced in a study of Graves' ophthalmopathy and Graves' hyperthyroidism. Researchers took RNA transcripts and amplified TCR beta CDR3 regions from them. RT-PCR was first run with HTBI primers, then multiplex PCR in a second round. Each CDR3 protein gets one entry after TCRdb re-called the multiplex PCR reads with MiXCR. In the table there are almost 400,000 distinct CDR3 sequences, about 17% of which are singletons. This clonotype was counted at least ten times. Its antigen is unknown. The CDR3 loop spans 12 amino acids. Trimming left V 2 bases short and J 7 bases short, with 9 bases between. The germline gives CDR1 SGHRS, CDR2 YFSETQ. Excluded: other autoimmune disease, uncontrolled infection, pregnancy or lactation. The authors isolated PBMCs from around 10 ml of fresh peripheral blood. Broader study findings: The majority of expanded thyroid clonotypes above 0.001 frequency also occurred in blood. Ophthalmopathy could be told apart from stable hyperthyroidism by a 13-signature model (roughly 90% sensitivity, around 79% specificity).

The chain uses TRBV5-1 and TRBJ1-1; D is ambiguous. The specimen was peripheral blood. This TCR was sampled from a woman aged 18-30 years with Graves' ophthalmopathy. CDR3 nucleotides: TGCGCCAGCAGCTTCGGGGTACATGAAGCTTTCTTT. Its protein is CASSFGVHEAFF.